The present TCR beta chain was sequenced within a study of response to subunit inactivated influenza vaccine. This clonotype has a handful of counts. In TCRdb, the RT-PCR reads were re-called with MiXCR into one record per CDR3 protein. The table includes around 750,000 distinct CDR3 sequences, approximately 21% detected once. The CDR3 is 15 amino acids. Germline trimming cut 3 bases from V and 1 base from J; bases unmatched to any gene: 5. Germline CDR1 reads DFQATT; CDR2 reads SNEGSKA (reference sequence). Sequencing used PBMCs from blood, obtained approximately 5 days after vaccination. J is TRBJ2-5 and V is TRBV20-1; TRBD2 aligns across 10 bases. The receptor's source is a man aged 50-59 years who received an inactivated influenza vaccine. The chain's CDR3 is CSASSLAGAQETQYF. The CDR3 DNA follows: TGCAGTGCTAGCTCCCTAGCGGGGGCCCAAGAGACCCAGTACTTC.